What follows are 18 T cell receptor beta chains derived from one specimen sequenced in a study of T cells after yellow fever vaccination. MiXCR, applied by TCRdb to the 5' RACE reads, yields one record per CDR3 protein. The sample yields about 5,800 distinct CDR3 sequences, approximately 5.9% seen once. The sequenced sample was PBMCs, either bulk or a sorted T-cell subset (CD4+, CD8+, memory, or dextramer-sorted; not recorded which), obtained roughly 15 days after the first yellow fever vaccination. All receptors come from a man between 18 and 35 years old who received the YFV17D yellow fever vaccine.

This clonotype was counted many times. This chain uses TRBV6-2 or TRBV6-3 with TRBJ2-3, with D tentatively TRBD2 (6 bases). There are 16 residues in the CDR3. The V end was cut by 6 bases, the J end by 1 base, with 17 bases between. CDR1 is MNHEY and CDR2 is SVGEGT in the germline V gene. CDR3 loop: CASRRDVSPGTDTQYF. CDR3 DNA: TGTGCCAGCAGGCGGGACGTTAGTCCGGGCACAGATACGCAGTATTTT.

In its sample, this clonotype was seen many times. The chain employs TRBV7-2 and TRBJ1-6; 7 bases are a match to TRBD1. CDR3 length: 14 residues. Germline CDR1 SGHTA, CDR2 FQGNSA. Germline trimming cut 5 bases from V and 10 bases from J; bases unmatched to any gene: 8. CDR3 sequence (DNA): TGTGCCAGCAGCCTCACAGGGGTTGGCTCACCCCTCCACTTT. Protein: CASSLTGVGSPLHF.

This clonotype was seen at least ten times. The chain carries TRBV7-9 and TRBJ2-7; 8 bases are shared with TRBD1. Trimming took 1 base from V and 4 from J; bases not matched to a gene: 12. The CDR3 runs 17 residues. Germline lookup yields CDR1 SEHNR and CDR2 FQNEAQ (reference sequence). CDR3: CASSLELYPGGIYEQYF. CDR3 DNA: TGTGCCAGCAGCTTAGAATTGTATCCAGGGGGCATATACGAGCAGTACTTC. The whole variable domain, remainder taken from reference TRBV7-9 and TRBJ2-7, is DTGVSQNPRHKITKRGQNVTFRCDPISEHNRLYWYRQTLGQGPEFLTYFQNEAQLEKSRLLSDRFSAERPKGSFSTLEIQRTEQGDSAMYLCASSLELYPGGIYEQYFGPGTRLTVT.

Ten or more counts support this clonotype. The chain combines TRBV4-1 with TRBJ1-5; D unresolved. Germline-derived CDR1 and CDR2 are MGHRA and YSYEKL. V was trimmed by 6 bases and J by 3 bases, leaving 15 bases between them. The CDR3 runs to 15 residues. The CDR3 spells CASSQNSVDNQPQHF. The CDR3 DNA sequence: TGCGCCAGCAGTCAAAACTCGGTTGACAATCAGCCCCAGCATTTT.

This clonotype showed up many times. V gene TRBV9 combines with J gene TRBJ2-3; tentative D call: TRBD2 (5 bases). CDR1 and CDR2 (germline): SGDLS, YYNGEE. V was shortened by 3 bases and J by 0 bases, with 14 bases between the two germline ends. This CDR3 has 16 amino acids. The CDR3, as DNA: TGTGCCAGCAGCGGCCAAGGACTTCCTAGCACAGATACGCAGTATTTT. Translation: CASSGQGLPSTDTQYF.

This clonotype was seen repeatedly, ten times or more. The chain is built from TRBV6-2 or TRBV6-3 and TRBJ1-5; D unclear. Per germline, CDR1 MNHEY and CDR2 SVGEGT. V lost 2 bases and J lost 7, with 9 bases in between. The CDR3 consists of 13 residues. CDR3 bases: TGTGCCAGCAGTTACGAGGGCCACCAGCCCCAGCATTTT. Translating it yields CASSYEGHQPQHF.

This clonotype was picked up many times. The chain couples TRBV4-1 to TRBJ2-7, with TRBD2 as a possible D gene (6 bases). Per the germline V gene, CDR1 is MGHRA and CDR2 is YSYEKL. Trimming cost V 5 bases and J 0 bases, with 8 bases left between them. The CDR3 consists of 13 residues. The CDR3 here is CASSGGSSYEQYF. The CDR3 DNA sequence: TGCGCCAGCAGCGGGGGGAGCTCCTACGAGCAGTACTTC.

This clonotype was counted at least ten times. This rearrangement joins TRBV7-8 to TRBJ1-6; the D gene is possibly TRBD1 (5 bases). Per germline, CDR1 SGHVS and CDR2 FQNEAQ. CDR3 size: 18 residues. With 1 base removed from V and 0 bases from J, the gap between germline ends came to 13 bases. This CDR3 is CASSLDPGGDSYNSPLHF. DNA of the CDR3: TGTGCCAGCAGCTTAGACCCTGGGGGGGACTCCTATAATTCACCCCTCCACTTT.

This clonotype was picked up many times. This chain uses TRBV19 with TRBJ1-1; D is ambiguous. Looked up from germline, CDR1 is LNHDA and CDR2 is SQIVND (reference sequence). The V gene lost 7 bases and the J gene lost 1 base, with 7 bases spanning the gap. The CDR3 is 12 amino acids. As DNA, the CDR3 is TGTGCCAGTATCAAAGGGAACACTGAAGCTTTCTTT. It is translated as CASIKGNTEAFF.

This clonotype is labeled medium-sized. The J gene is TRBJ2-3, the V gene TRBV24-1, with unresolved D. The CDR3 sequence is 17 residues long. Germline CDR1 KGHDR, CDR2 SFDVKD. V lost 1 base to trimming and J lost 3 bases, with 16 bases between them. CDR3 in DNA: TGTGCCACCAGTGATTTCAAGGCCAGCCTCAGGACAGATACGCAGTATTTT. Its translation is CATSDFKASLRTDTQYF.

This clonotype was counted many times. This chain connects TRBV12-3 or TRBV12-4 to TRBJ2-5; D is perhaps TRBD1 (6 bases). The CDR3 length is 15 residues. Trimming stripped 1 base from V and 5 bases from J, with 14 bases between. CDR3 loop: CASSLVSGAAETQYF. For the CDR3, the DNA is TGTGCCAGCAGTTTAGTATCAGGGGCGGCTGAGACCCAGTACTTC.

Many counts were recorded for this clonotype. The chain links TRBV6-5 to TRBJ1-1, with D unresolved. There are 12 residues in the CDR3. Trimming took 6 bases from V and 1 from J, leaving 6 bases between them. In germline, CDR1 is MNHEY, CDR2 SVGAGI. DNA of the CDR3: TGTGCCAGCAGCTGGACGAACACTGAAGCTTTCTTT. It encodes CASSWTNTEAFF.

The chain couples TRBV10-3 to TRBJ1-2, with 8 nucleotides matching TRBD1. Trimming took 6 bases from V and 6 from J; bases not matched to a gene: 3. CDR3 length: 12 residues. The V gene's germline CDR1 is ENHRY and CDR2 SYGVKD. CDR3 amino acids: CAIRDRADGYTF. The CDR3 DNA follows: TGTGCCATCAGGGACAGGGCCGATGGCTACACCTTC.

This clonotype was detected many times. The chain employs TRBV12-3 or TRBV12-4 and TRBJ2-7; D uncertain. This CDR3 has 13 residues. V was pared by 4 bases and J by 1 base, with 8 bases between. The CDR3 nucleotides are TGTGCCAGCAGTTACGACTGGTCCTACGAGCAGTACTTC. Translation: CASSYDWSYEQYF.

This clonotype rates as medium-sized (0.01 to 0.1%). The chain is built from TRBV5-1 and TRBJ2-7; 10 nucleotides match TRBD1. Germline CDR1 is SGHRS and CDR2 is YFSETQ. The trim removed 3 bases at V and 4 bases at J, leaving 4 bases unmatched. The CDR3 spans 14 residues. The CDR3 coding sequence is TGCGCCAGCAGCTCCGGGACAGGGGTTTACGAGCAGTACTTC. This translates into CASSSGTGVYEQYF.

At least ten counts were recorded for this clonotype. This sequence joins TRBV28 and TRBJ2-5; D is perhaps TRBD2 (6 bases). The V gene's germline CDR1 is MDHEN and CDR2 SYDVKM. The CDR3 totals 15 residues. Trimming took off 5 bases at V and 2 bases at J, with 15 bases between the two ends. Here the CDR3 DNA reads TGTGCCAGCAGTCAAGGTGGGAGGTTACAAGAGACCCAGTACTTC. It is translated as CASSQGGRLQETQYF.

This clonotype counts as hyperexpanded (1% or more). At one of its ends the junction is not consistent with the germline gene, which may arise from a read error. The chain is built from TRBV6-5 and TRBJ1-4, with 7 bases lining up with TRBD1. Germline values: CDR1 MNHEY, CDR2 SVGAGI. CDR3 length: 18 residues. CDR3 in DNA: TGTGCCAGCAGTCACTCCCTACAGGGGACAGCAACTAATGAAAAACTGTTTTTT. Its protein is CASSHSLQGTATNEKLFF.

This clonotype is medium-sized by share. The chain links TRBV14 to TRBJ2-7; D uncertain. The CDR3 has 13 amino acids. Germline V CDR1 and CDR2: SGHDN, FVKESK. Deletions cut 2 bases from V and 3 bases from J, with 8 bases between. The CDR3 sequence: CASSQLGYYEQYF. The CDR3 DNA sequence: TGTGCCAGCAGCCAACTAGGTTACTACGAGCAGTACTTC.